This TCR beta chain was retrieved from a study of OX40 agonist ivuxolimab in advanced cancers. Turning to the study itself: Patient treatment consisted of intravenous ivuxolimab administration every 2 weeks at 0.01 to 10 mg/kg. Those treated in dose escalation had hepatocellular carcinoma, melanoma, renal cell cancer or head and neck cancer.

Whole-study findings and limits: CD8+ T cells were the subset that, on average, had more expanded clones than CD4+.

Systemic immunosuppression or autoimmune disease history was grounds to exclude patients. Worth noting for this clone: Its antigen is not identified.

Sequencing used immunoSEQ multiplex PCR; TCRdb keeps in-frame clones, though not all of them. This repertoire shows about 80,000 clones, 92% found once; its top ten account for over 6.5%. Sample: CD4+ or CD8+ T cells sorted from blood, taken in a trial of the OX40 agonist ivuxolimab. This sequence originates from an adult with an advanced solid tumor such as melanoma, head and neck, liver or kidney cancer.

The CDR3 protein is CASSEGLTAHSYEQYF. The CDR3 DNA follows: TGTGCCAGCAGTGAAGGCCTGACCGCACACTCCTACGAGCAGTACTTC. V and J are TRBV6-1 and TRBJ2-7; D is undetermined. V lost 1 base and J lost 0, with 13 bases in between. CDR1 and CDR2 (germline): MNHNS, SASEGT. The CDR3 is 16 amino acids.